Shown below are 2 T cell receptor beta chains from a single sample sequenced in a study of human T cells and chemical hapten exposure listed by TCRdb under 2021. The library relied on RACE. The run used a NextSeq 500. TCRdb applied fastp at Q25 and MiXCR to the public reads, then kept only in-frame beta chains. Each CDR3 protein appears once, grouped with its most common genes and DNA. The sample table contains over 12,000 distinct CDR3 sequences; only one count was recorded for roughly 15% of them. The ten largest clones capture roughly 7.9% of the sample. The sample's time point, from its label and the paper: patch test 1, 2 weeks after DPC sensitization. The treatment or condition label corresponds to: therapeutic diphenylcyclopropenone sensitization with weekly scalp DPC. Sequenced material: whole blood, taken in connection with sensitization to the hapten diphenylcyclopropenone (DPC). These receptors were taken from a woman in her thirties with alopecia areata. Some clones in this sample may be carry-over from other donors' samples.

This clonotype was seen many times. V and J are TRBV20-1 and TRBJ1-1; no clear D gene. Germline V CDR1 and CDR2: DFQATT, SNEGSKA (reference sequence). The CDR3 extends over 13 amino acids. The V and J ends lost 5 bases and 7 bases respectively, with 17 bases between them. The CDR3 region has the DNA TGCAGTGCTTGTACAACGGGGATTGGTGAAGCTTTCTTT. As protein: CSACTTGIGEAFF.

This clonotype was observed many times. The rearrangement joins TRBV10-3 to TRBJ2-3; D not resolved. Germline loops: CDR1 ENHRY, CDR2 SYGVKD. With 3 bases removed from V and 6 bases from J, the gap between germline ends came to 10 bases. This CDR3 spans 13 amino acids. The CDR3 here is CAISEGPGDTQYF. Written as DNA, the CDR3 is TGTGCCATCAGTGAAGGACCCGGTGATACGCAGTATTTT.